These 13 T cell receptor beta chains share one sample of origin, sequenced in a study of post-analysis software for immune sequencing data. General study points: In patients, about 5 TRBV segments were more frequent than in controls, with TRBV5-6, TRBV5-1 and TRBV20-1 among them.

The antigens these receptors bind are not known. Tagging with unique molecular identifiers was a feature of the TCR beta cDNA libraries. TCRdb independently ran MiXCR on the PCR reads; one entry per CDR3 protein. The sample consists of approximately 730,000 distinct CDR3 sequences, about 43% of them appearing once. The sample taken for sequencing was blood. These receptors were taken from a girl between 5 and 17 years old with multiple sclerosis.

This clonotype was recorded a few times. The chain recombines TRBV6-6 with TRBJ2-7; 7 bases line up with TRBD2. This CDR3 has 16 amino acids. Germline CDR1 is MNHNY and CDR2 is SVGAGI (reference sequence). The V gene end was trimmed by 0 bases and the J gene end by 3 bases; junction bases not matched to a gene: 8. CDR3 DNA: TGTGCCAGCAGTTACTCGGGTCACGGGACTAACTACGAGCAGTACTTC. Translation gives CASSYSGHGTNYEQYF.

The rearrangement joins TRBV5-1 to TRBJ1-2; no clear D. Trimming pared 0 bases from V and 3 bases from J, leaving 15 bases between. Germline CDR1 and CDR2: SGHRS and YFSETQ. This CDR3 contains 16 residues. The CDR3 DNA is TGCGCCAGCAGCTTGGGAACGCTAGGGTCGGACTATGGCTACACCTTC. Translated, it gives CASSLGTLGSDYGYTF.

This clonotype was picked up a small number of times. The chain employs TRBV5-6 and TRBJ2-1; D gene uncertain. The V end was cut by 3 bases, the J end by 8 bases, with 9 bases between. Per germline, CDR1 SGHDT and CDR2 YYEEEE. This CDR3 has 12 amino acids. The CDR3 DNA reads TGTGCCAGCAGCTCTTCCGGGTATGAGCAGTTCTTC. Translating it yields CASSSSGYEQFF.

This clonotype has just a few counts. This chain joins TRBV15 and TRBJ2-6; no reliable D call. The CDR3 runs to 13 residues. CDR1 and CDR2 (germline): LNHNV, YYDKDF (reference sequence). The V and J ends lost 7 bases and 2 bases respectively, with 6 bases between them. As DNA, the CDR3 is TGTGCCACCACGGCGGCTGGGGCCAACGTCCTGACTTTC. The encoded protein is CATTAAGANVLTF.

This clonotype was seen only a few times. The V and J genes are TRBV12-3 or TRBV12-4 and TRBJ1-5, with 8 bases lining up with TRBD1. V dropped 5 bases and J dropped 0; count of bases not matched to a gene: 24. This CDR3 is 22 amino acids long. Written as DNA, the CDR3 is TGTGCCAGCAGTAAGGGACAGGTGACTTCTGGGGGCGTTTTGGTTAGCAATCAGCCCCAGCATTTT. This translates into CASSKGQVTSGGVLVSNQPQHF.

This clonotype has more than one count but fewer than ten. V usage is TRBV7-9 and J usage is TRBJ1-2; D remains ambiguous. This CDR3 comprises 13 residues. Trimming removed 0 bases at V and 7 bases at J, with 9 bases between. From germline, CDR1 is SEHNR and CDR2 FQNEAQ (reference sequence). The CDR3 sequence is CASSLAPQAGYTF. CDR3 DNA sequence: TGTGCCAGCAGCTTAGCGCCGCAAGCTGGCTACACCTTC.

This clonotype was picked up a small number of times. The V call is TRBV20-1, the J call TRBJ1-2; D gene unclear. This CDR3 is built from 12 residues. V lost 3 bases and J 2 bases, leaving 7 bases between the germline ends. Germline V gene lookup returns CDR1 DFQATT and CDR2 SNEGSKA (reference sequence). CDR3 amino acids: CSASPFNYGYTF. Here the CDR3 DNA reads TGCAGTGCTAGCCCTTTCAACTATGGCTACACCTTC.

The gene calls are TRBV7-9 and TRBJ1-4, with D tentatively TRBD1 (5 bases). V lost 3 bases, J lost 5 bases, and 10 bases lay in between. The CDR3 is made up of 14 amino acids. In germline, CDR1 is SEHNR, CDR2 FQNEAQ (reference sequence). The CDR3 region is CASSLGGLNEKLFF. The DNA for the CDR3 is TGTGCCAGCAGCTTGGGGGGTTTAAATGAAAAACTGTTTTTT.

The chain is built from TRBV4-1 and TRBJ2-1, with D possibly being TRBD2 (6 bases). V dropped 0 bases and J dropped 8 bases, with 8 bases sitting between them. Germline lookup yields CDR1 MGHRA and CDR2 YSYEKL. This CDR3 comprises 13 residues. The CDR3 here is CASSQEWEDEQFF. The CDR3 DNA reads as TGCGCCAGCAGCCAAGAATGGGAGGATGAGCAGTTCTTC.

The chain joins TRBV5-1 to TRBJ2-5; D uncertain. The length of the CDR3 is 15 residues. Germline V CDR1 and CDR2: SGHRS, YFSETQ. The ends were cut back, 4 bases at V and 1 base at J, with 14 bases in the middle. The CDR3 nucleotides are TGCGCCAGCAGCCCCGGCTCGGCGTTCCAAGAGACCCAGTACTTC. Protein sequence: CASSPGSAFQETQYF.

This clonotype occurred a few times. CDR3 bases: TGTGCCAGCAGTAAGACAGGGGAGGGGGAGACCCAGTACTTC. Translating it yields CASSKTGEGETQYF. This rearrangement joins TRBV6-5 to TRBJ2-5, with D perhaps matching TRBD1 (8 bases). This CDR3 comprises 14 residues. V was cut by 5 bases and J by 5 bases, with 15 bases left in between. Germline CDR1 MNHEY, CDR2 SVGAGI.

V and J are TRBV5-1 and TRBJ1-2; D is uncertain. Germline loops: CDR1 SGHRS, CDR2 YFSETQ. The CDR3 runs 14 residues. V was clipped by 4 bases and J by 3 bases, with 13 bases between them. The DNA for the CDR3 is TGCGCCAGCAGCGTGGCCGTCGGGGACTATGGCTACACCTTC. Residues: CASSVAVGDYGYTF.

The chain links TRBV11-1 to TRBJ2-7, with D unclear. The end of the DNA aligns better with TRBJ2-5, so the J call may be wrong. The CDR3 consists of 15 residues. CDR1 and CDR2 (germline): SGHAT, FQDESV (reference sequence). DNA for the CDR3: TGTGCCAGCAGCTTAGAGGCGGCCTTCGGAGAGACCCAGTACTTC. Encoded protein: CASSLEAAFGETQYF.